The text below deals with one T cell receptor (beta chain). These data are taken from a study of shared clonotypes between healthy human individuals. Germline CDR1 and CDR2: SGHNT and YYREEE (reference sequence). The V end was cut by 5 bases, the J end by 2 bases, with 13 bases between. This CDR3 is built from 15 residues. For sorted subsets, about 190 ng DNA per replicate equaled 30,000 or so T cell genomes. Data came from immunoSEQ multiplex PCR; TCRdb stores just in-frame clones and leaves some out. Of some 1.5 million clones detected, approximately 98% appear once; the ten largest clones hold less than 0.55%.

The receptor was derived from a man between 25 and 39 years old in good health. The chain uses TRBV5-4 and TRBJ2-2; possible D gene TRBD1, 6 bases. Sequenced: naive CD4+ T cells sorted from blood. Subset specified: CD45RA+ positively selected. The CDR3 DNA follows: TGTGCCAGCAGAAGTGACAGGCCTAACACCGGGGAGCTGTTTTTT. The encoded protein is CASRSDRPNTGELFF.